This T cell receptor (beta chain) was identified during a study of CD8+ T cells in alopecia areata. Trimming removed 3 bases from V and 6 bases from J; junction bases left unmatched: 7. The CDR3 sequence is 15 residues long. Germline lookup yields CDR1 SGHDT and CDR2 YYEEEE. The treatment was: oral pan-JAK inhibitor, 5-10 mg twice daily. Sampling of alopecia areata patients yielded lesional scalp punch biopsies as well as peripheral blood. Sequencing relied on a cDNA template that was reverse transcribed from extracted RNA. TCRdb keeps only in-frame clones here, not all; method: immunoSEQ multiplex PCR. The sample yields more than 85,000 clones, under 70% seen once.

This specimen consisted of CD8+ T cells sorted from blood, obtained at week 4, from a patient treated with tofacitinib. This TCR was sampled from a human donor with alopecia areata. The rearrangement links TRBV5-6 to TRBJ2-1; TRBD2 matches at 9 bases. The CDR3 bases are TGTGCCAGCAGCTGGGGAGCGGGAGGAGCCAATGAGCAGTTCTTC. The encoded protein is CASSWGAGGANEQFF. The full variable domain, in which reference TRBV5-6 and TRBJ2-1 provide the parts outside the CDR3, is DAGVTQSPTHLIKTRGQQVTLRCSPKSGHDTVSWYQQALGQGPQFIFQYYEEEERQRGNFPDRFSGHQFPNYSSELNVNALLLGDSALYLCASSWGAGGANEQFFGPGTRLTVL.